Each of the 4 T cell receptor beta chains below was sequenced from the same sample in a study of blood T cell repertoires in COVID-19. Method: immunoSEQ multiplex PCR; TCRdb's copy keeps in-frame clones and lacks some. This table has 200,000 to 300,000 clones, around 87% appearing once. Material for sequencing was peripheral blood. These receptors were collected from a woman aged 45-65 years with acute or convalescent COVID-19.

This clone is a singleton in its sample. The CDR3 DNA reads as TGTGCCAGCAGGTTAGCGGGGGGCTCCTACAATGAGCAGTTCTTC. Translated: CASRLAGGSYNEQFF. The chain employs TRBV2 and TRBJ2-1, with TRBD2 identical over 10 bases. V lost 6 bases to trimming and J lost 0 bases; unmatched junction nucleotides: 2. This CDR3 comprises 15 residues. The germline V gene encodes CDR1 SNHLY and CDR2 FYNNEI.

The chain carries TRBV27 and TRBJ1-1; 11 positions match TRBD1. The CDR3 spans 15 residues. The V gene's germline CDR1 is MNHEY and CDR2 SMNVEV (reference sequence). V shed 6 bases, J shed 5 bases, and the junction held 8 bases outside the gene matches. The CDR3 DNA is TGTGCCAGCAGGATCCTTGGACAGGGGGCTACTGAAGCTTTCTTT. It is translated as CASRILGQGATEAFF.

V usage is TRBV3-1 (or the pseudogene TRBV3-2) and J usage is TRBJ1-5; weak D call: TRBD1 (5 bases). Germline V gene data show CDR1 as LGHDT and CDR2 as YNNKEL (reference sequence). CDR3 length: 15 amino acids. V was shortened by 5 bases and J by 3 bases, with 14 bases between the two germline ends. CDR3 DNA: TGTGCCAGCAGCGATGCAGGACAACCCAATCAGCCCCAGCATTTT. The encoded protein is CASSDAGQPNQPQHF.

The chain couples TRBV28 to TRBJ1-5; D gene ambiguous. This CDR3 contains 14 residues. Trimming pared 4 bases from V and 2 bases from J, leaving 9 bases between. Germline CDR1 and CDR2: MDHEN and SYDVKM. The CDR3 sequence: CASSSGRRNQPQHF. Written as DNA, the CDR3 is TGTGCCAGCAGTTCCGGGAGACGCAATCAGCCCCAGCATTTT.